Listed here is a single T cell receptor (beta chain). The antigen is unknown. These data are taken from a study of T cell responses to AZD1222 COVID-19 vaccine. Study-wide results and caveats: Baseline seropositivity occurred in only a handful of AZD1222 recipients. There were repertoire samples only from the period after the peak T cell response.

Profiling relied on immunoSEQ multiplex PCR, and the TCRdb table lists in-frame clones only, not all of them. The sample carries around 150,000 clones, 94% recorded once. CDR3 size: 17 residues. The germline V and J ends were trimmed by 0 bases and 6 bases, with 20 bases remaining between them. In germline, CDR1 is ENHRY, CDR2 SYGVKD. The sequence derives from an adult in good health. V usage is TRBV10-3 and J usage is TRBJ1-2; tentative D call: TRBD1 (5 bases). Sequenced material: peripheral blood, taken on day 0 of AZD1222 vaccination. The CDR3: CAISESGFRAQGDGYTF. CDR3 nucleotides: TGTGCCATCAGTGAGTCTGGATTTCGCGCTCAGGGAGATGGCTACACCTTC.